This T cell receptor (beta chain) was found in a study of blood T cells in healthy people across ages (dated by TCRdb to the mid-2010s). Notes on the research overall: In model experiments, template switching captured roughly one uniquely barcoded TCR beta cDNA molecule for every two T cells. To track age-related changes in TCR beta repertoire diversity, the study relied on deep sequencing normalized with unique cDNA molecular identifiers. Two additional independent replicas of 1 million unique cDNA reads from the same blood draw were analyzed for two donors (one aged 18 to 29 and one aged 80 or older). To avoid experimental bias, donors of different ages were randomly spread across the sequencing lanes. Donors were grouped into four age groups: young (average roughly 16 years), middle-aged (under 40), aged (62) and long-lived (around 80).

The roughly 37 donors, aged about 6 to 95 years, were systemically healthy Caucasian individuals from Russia. About 10 milliliters of peripheral blood were collected from each donor into EDTA-treated Vacutainer tubes. PBMCs were isolated by Ficoll-Paque density-gradient centrifugation, with at least 7 million obtained per sample. Trizol reagent was used to extract total RNA from PBMCs, with at least 5.5 micrograms per sample. For every donor, flow cytometry on a PBMC aliquot measured the percentage of naive CD45RAhigh/CD27high T cells. Regarding this clonotype: The target of this receptor is not known. Qualities for individual bases were not recorded, and no much larger clone is one base off.

Libraries were made using 5' RACE. The sequencer listed for this sample is Illumina HiSeq 2500. A second roughly 7 to 12 cycle PCR used a sample-barcoded 5' primer and a J-beta primer mix. A unique molecular identifier was introduced onto each TCR beta cDNA molecule by a template-switch 5' adaptor carrying 12 random nucleotides. At least 2.5 million CDR3-containing paired-end reads were obtained from each sample. First-strand cDNA synthesis was performed from all RNA using the Mint cDNA synthesis kit, with priming by a TRBC-specific oligonucleotide. All cDNA was treated with uracil-DNA glycosylase and then went through a first 18-cycle PCR with the universal primers M1SS and BC2_uni_R. Regarding the original processing steps: For normalization, 1 million high-quality reads were randomly selected from each sample, with every read carrying a distinct molecular identifier. Reads sharing molecular identifiers were discarded rather than binned into consensus sequences. MiTCR, with a Q25 quality threshold and the strictest error-elimination algorithm, was used for CDR3 identification, clonotype clustering and error correction. Lower-bound total TCR beta diversity was estimated with a nonparametric unseen species model using Euler transformation. The public reads were run again by TCRdb, first through fastp at Q25 and then through MiXCR, and only productive beta chains were kept. Rows matching on CDR3 protein sequence are summarized as one entry with the most common DNA and genes. The V and J calls reflect TCRdb's pipeline rather than the authors' work. This sample holds hundreds of thousands of distinct CDR3 sequences; under 55% were observed only once. Roughly 19% of the sample rests with the top ten.

The paper as a whole reports these results and caveats: The percentage of naive T cells measured by flow cytometry correlated strongly with observed TCR beta diversity. Observed TCR beta diversity per million T cells fell roughly linearly with age, and a significant reduction was already apparent by age around 40. Conclusive comparison of naive and antigen-experienced compartments was prevented by the profiling of bulk unsorted PBMCs. Estimates of total diversity based on one million sequenced T cells were regarded as lower bounds and as underestimates. Compared with the aged group, the long-lived group had more naive CD4+ T cells, fewer expanded clones and increased TCR diversity, a pattern suggesting age selection. Because the CMV infection status of the donors was unknown, age-related changes in expanded clonotypes may potentially have been confounded.

The sample comprised blood. The source of this sequence is a man between 60 and 75 years old in good health.

The DNA sequence follows: TGCAGCGTTGAAGATCTCCAAACTGAAGCTTTCTTT. Translated, this gives CSVEDLQTEAFF. Here the chain combines TRBV29-1 and TRBJ1-1; no D gene is confidently identified. Per the germline V gene, SQVTM is the CDR1 and ANQGSEA is the CDR2. The junction carries 7 bases between V and J, which are trimmed by 0 bases and 5 bases respectively. Including the terminal cysteine and phenylalanine, the CDR3 comprises 12 residues. Only the CDR3 portion is preserved as DNA: 36 bases, with reading frame beginning at the first base.